Below, one T cell receptor (beta chain) is given with its context. Its antigen remains unknown. V lost 4 bases, J lost 2 bases, and 9 bases lay in between. The CDR3 sequence is 13 residues long. CDR1 is SGHDT and CDR2 is YYEEEE in the germline V gene. These data belong to a study of cytomegalovirus exposure and HLA in healthy donors. Findings and limits, study-wide: Previous analysis showed most TCR beta V segments were productive about 87% or about 30% of the time. An apparent linkage of common viral pathogens to several of the most significant clusters emerged in a later analysis.

The primer mix had 60 Vbeta and 13 Jbeta primers. Assay used: immunoSEQ multiplex PCR; TCRdb lists only in-frame clones, some missing. Seen in this sample are approximately 140,000 clones; the ten most common clones hold less than 3%. The material sequenced was PBMCs. The chain uses TRBV5-6 and TRBJ2-5; a possible D gene is TRBD1 (5 bases). The source of this sequence is a man aged 40-49 years in good health and CMV-seronegative. CDR3 residues: CASSLGQQETQYF. The CDR3 nucleotides read TGTGCCAGCAGCCTGGGGCAGCAAGAGACCCAGTACTTC.